These 21 T cell receptor beta chains originate from one sample sequenced in a study of Graves' ophthalmopathy and Graves' hyperthyroidism. CDR3 regions of TCR beta were amplified from RNA transcripts. Amplification began with first-round RT-PCR using HTBI primers, then second-round multiplex PCR was performed. TCRdb re-called the multiplex PCR reads through MiXCR, storing one row per CDR3 protein. The table lists approximately 480,000 distinct CDR3 sequences, 14% of them singletons, with over 8% in the top ten. The sample taken for sequencing was blood. The receptor source for this set is a woman in her 30s with Graves' ophthalmopathy.

This clonotype was observed many times. The chain carries TRBV7-2 and TRBJ2-7; D remains unclear. CDR1 is SGHTA, CDR2 FQGNSA, per germline. The V and J ends lost 5 bases and 2 bases respectively, with 10 bases between them. The CDR3 consists of 13 residues. The CDR3 region is CASSRTEAYEQYF. The CDR3 DNA sequence: TGTGCCAGCAGCCGGACGGAAGCCTACGAGCAGTACTTC.

At least ten counts were recorded for this clonotype. This chain connects TRBV18 to TRBJ1-6; D gene unclear. In germline, CDR1 is KGHSH, CDR2 LQKENI. V shed 2 bases and J shed 10 bases, with 3 bases lying between them. The CDR3 sequence is 11 residues long. CDR3 sequence: CASSPGSPLHF. The CDR3 DNA is TGTGCCAGCTCACCAGGATCACCCCTCCACTTT.

The sample holds a few counts of this clonotype. The chain combines TRBV30 with TRBJ1-1, with D perhaps TRBD1 (6 bases). CDR3 length equals 13 residues. CDR1 and CDR2 from the germline V gene are GTSNPN and SVGIG (reference sequence). The V gene lost 2 bases and the J gene lost 5 bases, with 12 bases spanning the gap. Here the CDR3 reads CAWSSGAGTEAFF. The CDR3 nucleotides read TGTGCCTGGAGTTCAGGGGCAGGGACTGAAGCTTTCTTT.

This clonotype was detected ten times or more. The V and J genes are TRBV28 and TRBJ1-1; D is unresolved. The CDR3 is 15 amino acids. Deletions cut 1 base from V and 1 base from J, with 10 bases between. The germline V gene has CDR1 MDHEN and CDR2 SYDVKM. DNA for the CDR3: TGTGCCAGCAGTTTATCAGTTAACTGGAACACTGAAGCTTTCTTT. It specifies CASSLSVNWNTEAFF.

This clonotype was observed many times. This chain connects TRBV19 to TRBJ2-2, with D perhaps TRBD1 (6 bases). Germline V gene lookup returns CDR1 LNHDA and CDR2 SQIVND (reference sequence). Deletions cut 7 bases from V and 8 bases from J, with 20 bases between. This CDR3 comprises 15 residues. CDR3 protein: CASMASSTGPGELFF. The CDR3 nucleotides read TGTGCCAGTATGGCATCATCGACAGGTCCGGGGGAGCTGTTTTTT.

In this sample, this clonotype turned up many times. This sequence joins TRBV27 and TRBJ2-7; D is unresolved. Trimming removed 5 bases at V and 3 bases at J, with 11 bases between. The CDR3 covers 13 residues. CDR1 and CDR2 (germline): MNHEY, SMNVEV (reference sequence). The CDR3 spells CASSPWTGYEQYF. In DNA form, the CDR3 reads TGTGCCAGCAGTCCCTGGACGGGCTACGAGCAGTACTTC.

The sample holds many counts of this clonotype. The V and J genes are TRBV5-1 and TRBJ2-6; the D is unclear. The CDR3 loop spans 18 amino acids. The V and J ends lost 5 bases and 0 bases respectively, with 18 bases between them. Germline V gene lookup returns CDR1 SGHRS and CDR2 YFSETQ. The CDR3 coding sequence is TGCGCCAGCAGTCTGGGCTTGGCGGCTTACTCTGGGGCCAACGTCCTGACTTTC. This sequence encodes CASSLGLAAYSGANVLTF. Filled out from reference TRBV5-1 and TRBJ2-6, the complete variable domain reads KAGVTQTPRYLIKTRGQQVTLSCSPISGHRSVSWYQQTPGQGLQFLFEYFSETQRNKGNFPGRFSGRQFSNSRSEMNVSTLELGDSALYLCASSLGLAAYSGANVLTFGAGSRLTVL.

Comment on this clonotype: The junction and the germline gene differ at one end; a read error may be behind it. The chain joins TRBV13 to TRBJ1-1; no reliable D call. CDR1 and CDR2 (germline): PRHDT, FYEKMQ (reference sequence). The CDR3 covers 11 residues. CDR3 amino acids: CASSFTHFSTF. The CDR3 DNA reads TGTGCCAGCAGCTTCACACACTTTTCAACGTTT.

The chain has TRBV30 and TRBJ2-2; D is unresolved. Germline assignment: CDR1 GTSNPN and CDR2 SVGIG (reference sequence). Trimming cost V 3 bases and J 0 bases, with 2 bases left between them. The CDR3 totals 12 residues. For the CDR3, the DNA is TGTGCCTGGAGCGCGAACACCGGGGAGCTGTTTTTT. Its protein product is CAWSANTGELFF.

This clonotype was seen ten or more times. The CDR3 sequence is CASSFGGVYEQYF. CDR3 DNA: TGTGCCAGCAGTTTCGGGGGCGTGTACGAGCAGTACTTC. The chain links TRBV12-3 or TRBV12-4 to TRBJ2-7, with D perhaps being TRBD1 or TRBD2 (6 bases each). V lost 3 bases and J lost 4, with 10 bases in between. The CDR3 extends over 13 amino acids.

As concerns this clonotype: A read error is possible here, since a much larger clone lies one base away. The rearrangement joins TRBV29-1 to TRBJ2-7; D uncertain. V was trimmed by 5 bases and J by 2 bases, leaving 13 bases between them. CDR1 SQVTM and CDR2 ANQGSEA come from the germline V gene. The CDR3 is 13 residues long. CDR3 sequence reads: CSVLGGQTYEQYF. Here the CDR3 DNA reads TGCAGCGTTCTGGGCGGCCAGACCTACGAGCAGTACTTC.

In its sample, this clonotype was seen many times. The J gene is TRBJ2-7, the V gene TRBV30; 10 positions match TRBD1. The germline gives CDR1 GTSNPN, CDR2 SVGIG (reference sequence). The CDR3 length is 16 residues. Germline trimming cut 0 bases from V and 1 base from J; bases unmatched to any gene: 6. The CDR3 DNA is TGTGCCTGGAGTGTTCTGGGACAGGGGAAATCCTACGAGCAGTACTTC. Its protein is CAWSVLGQGKSYEQYF.

This clonotype was picked up many times. This chain joins TRBV6-2 or TRBV6-3 and TRBJ1-2; 9 nucleotides align to TRBD1. CDR1 is MNHEY and CDR2 is SVGEGT in the germline V gene. CDR3 size: 15 residues. Unmatched junction bases numbered 3, after V lost 2 bases and J lost 2 bases. CDR3 in DNA: TGTGCCAGCAGTTACCAGGGGACAGGGAACTATGGCTACACCTTC. It yields the protein CASSYQGTGNYGYTF.

Many counts were recorded for this clonotype. The V and J genes are TRBV20-1 and TRBJ2-5; D ambiguous. CDR1 is DFQATT, CDR2 SNEGSKA, per germline (reference sequence). The V and J ends lost 3 bases and 0 bases respectively, with 8 bases between them. The CDR3 sequence is 13 residues long. The CDR3 DNA is TGCAGTGCTAGTGGATCATACCAAGAGACCCAGTACTTC. Its protein product is CSASGSYQETQYF.

This chain joins TRBV5-1 and TRBJ2-2, with 9 bases identical to TRBD1. The CDR3 spans 18 residues. CDR1 is SGHRS, CDR2 YFSETQ, per germline. J lost 10 bases, V lost 0 bases, and 16 bases had no gene match. The CDR3 loop is CASSLEGQGIGRALELFF. The CDR3 DNA is TGCGCCAGCAGCTTGGAAGGACAGGGGATCGGTAGAGCTCTGGAGCTGTTTTTT. The complete variable domain, with remaining parts taken from reference TRBV5-1 and TRBJ2-2, reads KAGVTQTPRYLIKTRGQQVTLSCSPISGHRSVSWYQQTPGQGLQFLFEYFSETQRNKGNFPGRFSGRQFSNSRSEMNVSTLELGDSALYLCASSLEGQGIGRALELFFGEGSRLTVL.

The chain carries TRBV18 and TRBJ1-2, with D tentatively TRBD1 (6 bases). The germline gives CDR1 KGHSH, CDR2 LQKENI. The CDR3 spans 15 residues. Trimming took off 2 bases at V and 1 base at J, with 11 bases between the two ends. CDR3 DNA sequence: TGTGCCAGCTCACCAAGGGCAGGGGTTAACTATGGCTACACCTTC. Protein: CASSPRAGVNYGYTF.

This clonotype came up many times. V usage is TRBV11-3 and J usage is TRBJ1-2; no firm D call. The CDR3 runs to 14 residues. Between the trimmed V and J ends, which lost 5 bases and 3 bases, there was a span of 13 bases. Germline CDR1 SGHNT, CDR2 YENEEA. This CDR3 is CASSQTSRYYGYTF. CDR3 nucleotides: TGTGCCAGCAGCCAGACTTCGAGATACTATGGCTACACCTTC.

This clonotype was detected a few times. This rearrangement joins TRBV12-5 to TRBJ1-5; D is unresolved. The CDR3 runs to 11 residues. V lost 3 bases and J 4 bases, leaving 1 base between the germline ends. The germline V gene has CDR1 LGHNT and CDR2 FRNRAP. The CDR3 sequence: CASGFNQPQHF. The DNA for the CDR3 is TGTGCTAGTGGTTTTAATCAGCCCCAGCATTTT.

Ten or more counts support this clonotype. CDR3 sequence: CASRFVGTEAFF. The CDR3, as DNA: TGTGCCAGCAGGTTCGTAGGGACTGAAGCTTTCTTT. The rearrangement links TRBV28 to TRBJ1-1; D not resolved. CDR1 is MDHEN, CDR2 SYDVKM, per germline. V was trimmed by 6 bases and J by 5 bases, leaving 10 bases between them. This CDR3 spans 12 amino acids.

This clonotype came up many times. One end of the junction does not line up with germline, which may come from a read error. The genes are TRBV19 and TRBJ1-1; D is ambiguous. Looked up from germline, CDR1 is LNHDA and CDR2 is SQIVND (reference sequence). The CDR3 has 14 amino acids. CDR3 in amino acids: CASSTRHTNTEALF. The CDR3 region has the DNA TGTGCCAGTAGTACGAGACATACGAACACTGAAGCTCTCTTT.

The V gene is TRBV28, the J gene TRBJ1-5; tentatively, D is TRBD1 (6 bases). The CDR3 extends over 14 amino acids. Trimming shortened V by 1 base and J by 7 bases, and 11 bases separated the two germline ends. The germline V gene encodes CDR1 MDHEN and CDR2 SYDVKM. The CDR3 DNA reads as TGTGCCAGCAGTTTATCCAGGGGAGGCCAGCCCCAGCATTTT. Translating it yields CASSLSRGGQPQHF. Full variable domain (outside the CDR3, taken from reference TRBV28 and TRBJ1-5): DVKVTQSSRYLVKRTGEKVFLECVQDMDHENMFWYRQDPGLGLRLIYFSYDVKMKEKGDIPEGYSVSREKKERFSLILESASTNQTSMYLCASSLSRGGQPQHFGDGTRLSIL.